This TCR beta chain was identified during a study of shared clonotypes between healthy human individuals. Study details: Donors had three CD4 naive, three CD4 memory, two CD8 naive and one CD8 memory plate apiece.

For this clone: Its antigen is as yet unknown.

Clones were read by immunoSEQ multiplex PCR, and TCRdb kept only the in-frame ones, dropping some. The data contain some 300,000 clones, 73% of them seen just once; the ten biggest clones take up 8.5% to 12%. Overall study results and limits: Approximately 5.1% was the fraction of naive CD4 clonotypes found shared across a few donors.

Those who donated, Caucasian adults without exception, all lived in Nashville, Tennessee. CDR1 and CDR2 (germline): MNHEY, SMNVEV (reference sequence). The CDR3 sequence is 14 residues long. Trimming removed 5 bases from V and 5 bases from J; junction bases left unmatched: 7. Material for sequencing was memory CD4+ T cells sorted from blood. Subset denoted: CD45RA-negative fraction. This receptor was identified in a man aged 25 to 45 in good health. The chain has TRBV27 and TRBJ1-1, with 8 bases aligning to TRBD1. CDR3: CASSVDRGRTEAFF. The DNA of the CDR3 is TGTGCCAGCAGTGTCGACAGGGGCCGGACTGAAGCTTTCTTT.